The next 24 T cell receptor beta chains were all read from a single sample in a study of T cell changes during pregnancy in multiple sclerosis. The table came from immunoSEQ multiplex PCR; TCRdb's copy has only in-frame clones and leaves some out. This sample has 84,000 or so clones, with roughly 93% found just once. Sequencing used peripheral blood, obtained in the third trimester of pregnancy. The receptor source for this set is a female donor with multiple sclerosis, enrolled in a pregnancy study.

The CDR3 DNA follows: TGTGCCGTCCGGGACAGGGCATACGAGCAGTACTTC. As protein: CAVRDRAYEQYF. The chain combines TRBV6-5 with TRBJ2-7; 9 bases are shared with TRBD1. The V and J ends lost 11 bases and 4 bases, in that order; junction bases with no gene match: 6. The CDR3 has 12 residues. Germline CDR1 MNHEY, CDR2 SVGAGI.

CDR3 amino acids: CASSLAPGGGAEKLFF. CDR3 bases: TGCGCCAGCAGCTTGGCCCCTGGAGGGGGCGCTGAAAAACTGTTTTTT. This chain connects TRBV5-1 to TRBJ1-4; TRBD1 matches at 7 bases. Germline V CDR1 and CDR2: SGHRS, YFSETQ. The CDR3 is 16 amino acids. After removal of 0 bases from V and 7 bases from J, the junction contained 9 bases not matched to a gene.

The rearrangement uses TRBV2 and TRBJ2-1; 10 nucleotides agree with TRBD2. In germline, CDR1 is SNHLY, CDR2 FYNNEI. The J segment lost 6 bases and the V segment lost 8 bases, leaving 10 bases of the junction unmatched. The CDR3 covers 15 residues. The CDR3 DNA sequence: TGTGCCAGCTTGATAAGTAGCGGGAGGTTCAATGAGCAGTTCTTC. This sequence encodes CASLISSGRFNEQFF.

The J gene is TRBJ2-2, the V gene TRBV7-9, with D perhaps TRBD1 (7 bases). Germline lookup yields CDR1 SEHNR and CDR2 FQNEAQ (reference sequence). The CDR3 runs to 18 residues. The V end lost 3 bases, the J end lost 5 bases, and 22 bases lay between the germline ends. The CDR3 is CASSLVGGGGRRTGELFF. The DNA for the CDR3 is TGTGCCAGCAGCTTGGTTGGCGGAGGGGGCCGCCGGACCGGGGAGCTGTTTTTT.

The chain uses TRBV9 and TRBJ2-5; possible D gene TRBD1, 6 bases. Per the germline V gene, CDR1 is SGDLS and CDR2 is YYNGEE. The V and J ends lost 6 bases and 2 bases respectively, with 14 bases between them. The CDR3 length is 14 residues. The CDR3 reads CASNPDRIQETQYF. CDR3 sequence (DNA): TGTGCCAGCAATCCTGACAGGATTCAAGAGACCCAGTACTTC.

This chain uses TRBV5-4 with TRBJ2-7; a possible D gene is TRBD2 (5 bases). The V and J ends lost 4 bases and 3 bases respectively, with 17 bases between them. The CDR3 length is 15 residues. Per germline, CDR1 SGHNT and CDR2 YYREEE (reference sequence). The chain's CDR3 is CASSARGLPIYEQYF. The CDR3 nucleotides read TGTGCCAGCAGCGCCCGGGGTCTTCCTATCTACGAGCAGTACTTC.

The chain uses TRBV28 and TRBJ2-5; D call uncertain. The CDR3 consists of 11 residues. Germline V gene lookup returns CDR1 MDHEN and CDR2 SYDVKM. V lost 8 bases, J lost 4 bases, and 8 bases lay in between. For the CDR3, the DNA is TGTGCCAGCGGGCTGAGAGAGACCCAGTACTTC. Its protein product is CASGLRETQYF.

This chain joins TRBV9 and TRBJ2-5, with D possibly being TRBD2 (5 bases). The V gene's germline CDR1 is SGDLS and CDR2 YYNGEE. This CDR3 spans 13 amino acids. V was clipped by 4 bases and J by 4 bases, with 11 bases between them. CDR3 sequence: CASSPPGIETQYF. The DNA of the CDR3 is TGTGCCAGCAGCCCCCCGGGGATAGAGACCCAGTACTTC.

This clone was counted once. CDR3 in DNA: TGCGCCAGCAGTGAGTCGTCGGCGGGAGGCGTCGAGCAGTACTTC. This codes for CASSESSAGGVEQYF. The V and J genes are TRBV10-1 and TRBJ2-7, with 8 nucleotides matching TRBD2. The germline V gene has CDR1 WNHNN and CDR2 SYGVQD (reference sequence). The CDR3 length is 15 residues. Trimming at V came to 0 bases and at J to 6 bases, leaving 7 bases not matched to a gene.

This sequence joins TRBV4-3 and TRBJ1-5; D remains unclear. Germline CDR1 and CDR2: LGHNA and YSLEER. CDR3 length equals 15 residues. Trimming removed 4 bases from V and 0 bases from J, with 10 bases in between. CDR3 nucleotide sequence: TGCGCCAGCAGCCCCCGGTTTCATAGCAATCAGCCCCAGCATTTT. Translated, it gives CASSPRFHSNQPQHF.

This chain connects TRBV7-8 to TRBJ2-7; D not certain. The V gene lost 4 bases and the J gene lost 4 bases, with 5 bases spanning the gap. There are 11 residues in the CDR3. Germline CDR1 and CDR2: SGHVS and FQNEAQ. This CDR3 is CASSSPYEQYF. In nucleotides, the CDR3 is TGTGCCAGCAGCTCCCCGTACGAGCAGTACTTC.

The chain has TRBV25-1 and TRBJ1-2; D not certain. The CDR3 is 13 amino acids. Germline V CDR1 and CDR2: MGHDK, SYGVNS. The V and J ends lost 1 base and 8 bases respectively, with 11 bases between them. For the CDR3, the DNA is TGTGCCAGCAGTGAATCCGGGGTGGGGGGCTACACCTTC. It codes for CASSESGVGGYTF.

This clone was detected only a few times. The chain links TRBV27 to TRBJ1-1; D might be TRBD1 (6 bases). This CDR3 is 13 amino acids long. Trimming stripped 2 bases from V and 10 bases from J, with 14 bases between. The germline gives CDR1 MNHEY, CDR2 SMNVEV (reference sequence). The CDR3 protein is CASSLEGDGGAFF. DNA for the CDR3: TGTGCCAGCAGTTTAGAGGGGGACGGCGGAGCTTTCTTT.

The chain recombines TRBV4-1 with TRBJ1-5; D gene uncertain. The CDR3 runs 13 residues. V shed 6 bases and J shed 5 bases, with 11 bases lying between them. Germline CDR1 MGHRA, CDR2 YSYEKL. The CDR3 bases are TGCGCCAGCAGTTTCGGCGGGGATCAGCCCCAGCATTTT. Encoded protein: CASSFGGDQPQHF.

Turning to this clone: Other DNA variants within this sample encode the same CDR3. The chain recombines TRBV7-9 with TRBJ2-6; TRBD2 might be the D (5 bases). Trimming removed 5 bases at V and 4 bases at J, with 6 bases between. This CDR3 is 13 amino acids long. Germline CDR1 reads SEHNR; CDR2 reads FQNEAQ (reference sequence). CDR3 nucleotide sequence: TGTGCCAGCAGCCCGGGGGGGGCCAACGTCCTGACTTTC. Translated, it gives CASSPGGANVLTF.

This chain links TRBV27 with TRBJ2-7; TRBD1 matches 10 bases. CDR1 and CDR2 from the germline V gene are MNHEY and SMNVEV (reference sequence). The V segment lost 9 bases and the J segment 3 bases; nucleotides outside the gene matches: 2. This CDR3 spans 12 amino acids. The chain's CDR3 is CASRDRGYEQYF. CDR3 in DNA: TGTGCCAGTAGGGACAGGGGCTACGAGCAGTACTTC.

Only one count was recorded for this clone. V is TRBV28 and J is TRBJ1-2, with D maybe TRBD1 (6 bases). Trimming took off 4 bases at V and 2 bases at J, with 14 bases between the two ends. The CDR3 runs to 15 residues. The germline gives CDR1 MDHEN, CDR2 SYDVKM. The CDR3 bases are TGTGCCAGCAGTTCCCCACAGGGTATCAACTATGGCTACACCTTC. Residues: CASSSPQGINYGYTF.

The chain links TRBV4-2 to TRBJ2-1; TRBD1 is a possible D gene (5 bases). Germline values: CDR1 LGHNA, CDR2 YNFKEQ. Trimming took off 3 bases at V and 7 bases at J, with 16 bases between the two ends. The CDR3 has 15 amino acids. The CDR3 sequence is CASSHEWSGRNEQFF. The CDR3 DNA follows: TGTGCCAGCAGCCATGAATGGTCAGGGCGAAATGAGCAGTTCTTC.

The chain is built from TRBV5-1 and TRBJ2-7; 9 nucleotides line up with TRBD1. The CDR3 extends over 13 amino acids. V lost 4 bases, J lost 5 bases, and 4 bases stayed unmatched. Germline values: CDR1 SGHRS, CDR2 YFSETQ. CDR3 bases: TGCGCCAGCAGCGGACAGGGGTACCACGAGCAGTACTTC. Protein: CASSGQGYHEQYF.

This clone was counted once. The chain joins TRBV19 to TRBJ1-1; a possible D gene is TRBD1 (6 bases). Germline assignment: CDR1 LNHDA and CDR2 SQIVND (reference sequence). Trimming stripped 5 bases from V and 1 base from J, with 17 bases between. The CDR3 is 16 amino acids. CDR3 sequence reads: CASSALQGLGNTEAFF. The CDR3 DNA reads as TGTGCCAGTAGTGCATTACAGGGATTGGGGAACACTGAAGCTTTCTTT.

The table lists this clone with a count of one. The CDR3 region is CAWTVGVGNTIYF. The CDR3 nucleotides read TGTGCCTGGACCGTCGGGGTCGGAAACACCATATATTTT. V and J are TRBV30 and TRBJ1-3; D not certain. The CDR3 totals 13 residues. In germline, CDR1 is GTSNPN, CDR2 SVGIG (reference sequence). V lost 4 bases, J lost 4 bases, and 11 bases lay in between.

This chain joins TRBV5-4 and TRBJ1-2; 8 bases fit TRBD1. This CDR3 comprises 14 residues. Unmatched junction bases numbered 9, after V lost 4 bases and J lost 7 bases. CDR1 is SGHNT, CDR2 YYREEE, per germline (reference sequence). The DNA of the CDR3 is TGTGCCAGCAGCGCGCCTGGACAGGGCTCTGGCTACACCTTC. It translates to CASSAPGQGSGYTF.

The genes are TRBV19 and TRBJ2-7; 7 bases map to TRBD2. CDR3 length equals 15 residues. Germline V lookup: CDR1 LNHDA, CDR2 SQIVND (reference sequence). The V and J ends lost 4 bases and 0 bases, in that order; junction bases with no gene match: 6. The CDR3 bases are TGTGCCAGTAGTACCTACGGGGGGAGCTCCTACGAGCAGTACTTC. Protein product: CASSTYGGSSYEQYF.

The V gene is TRBV25-1, the J gene TRBJ1-3; D call uncertain. Trimming removed 3 bases from V and 6 bases from J, with 9 bases in between. The CDR3 loop spans 13 amino acids. Germline V CDR1 and CDR2: MGHDK, SYGVNS. CDR3 sequence: CASSEAGANTIYF. Here the CDR3 DNA reads TGTGCCAGCAGTGAGGCAGGTGCAAACACCATATATTTT.